The next 11 T cell receptor beta chains were all read from a single sample in a study of cytomegalovirus exposure and HLA in healthy donors. In the PCR, 60 Vbeta and 13 Jbeta primers were used. Method: immunoSEQ multiplex PCR; TCRdb's copy keeps in-frame clones and lacks some. The sample includes over 100,000 clones, roughly three fifths of them seen just once. Sequences were obtained from PBMCs. The receptors here all came from a man in his forties or fifties in good health and CMV-seropositive.

This clone was observed a single time. The chain uses TRBV4-2 and TRBJ2-7; a possible D gene is TRBD1 (6 bases). Germline V CDR1 and CDR2: LGHNA, YNFKEQ. V lost 2 bases and J lost 2, with 10 bases in between. CDR3 length: 14 amino acids. CDR3 sequence: CASSQNRDPYEQYF. CDR3 in DNA: TGTGCCAGCAGCCAAAACAGGGACCCCTACGAGCAGTACTTC.

This clone was recorded a few times. The sample holds other DNA sequences that translate to the same CDR3. The gene calls are TRBV6-1 and TRBJ1-5; a weak D match, TRBD1 (6 bases). Germline V gene lookup returns CDR1 MNHNS and CDR2 SASEGT. The CDR3 extends over 14 amino acids. Trimming stripped 4 bases from V and 2 bases from J, with 9 bases between. The CDR3 DNA is TGTGCCAGCAGTGTACAGGGAGGCAATCAGCCCCAGCATTTT. Translated, it gives CASSVQGGNQPQHF.

The CDR3 loop reads CGSSRETGRNTIYF. The CDR3 DNA reads as TGTGGATCATCGAGAGAAACAGGTCGAAACACCATATATTTT. The chain uses TRBV10-3 and TRBJ1-3; D might be TRBD1 (5 bases). The CDR3 is 14 residues long. CDR1 ENHRY and CDR2 SYGVKD come from the germline V gene.

The chain uses TRBV11-2 and TRBJ2-3, with 9 bases matching TRBD2. CDR1 SGHAT and CDR2 FQNNGV come from the germline V gene. This CDR3 contains 16 residues. V was pared by 1 base and J by 2 bases, with 4 bases of the junction left unmatched. The CDR3 DNA is TGTGCCAGCAGCTTAGTCCTAGCGGGATCCACAGATACGCAGTATTTT. Translation: CASSLVLAGSTDTQYF.

This clone was seen only once. The chain is built from TRBV2 and TRBJ2-2; D is perhaps TRBD2 (7 bases). CDR3 length equals 15 residues. Germline V gene sequence: CDR1 SNHLY, CDR2 FYNNEI. Trimming took 4 bases from V and 3 from J, leaving 12 bases between them. CDR3 loop: CASSVVGGDTGELFF. Written as DNA, the CDR3 is TGTGCCAGCAGTGTGGTAGGGGGGGACACCGGGGAGCTGTTTTTT.

This clone came up once. The chain uses TRBV27 and TRBJ2-7, with D perhaps TRBD2 (6 bases). The CDR3 runs to 15 residues. The germline V gene has CDR1 MNHEY and CDR2 SMNVEV (reference sequence). Deletions cut 2 bases from V and 3 bases from J, with 14 bases between. As DNA, the CDR3 is TGTGCCAGCAGTTTAATGCGCGGGACCCTCTACGAGCAGTACTTC. Residues: CASSLMRGTLYEQYF.

The chain employs TRBV4-2 and TRBJ2-7, with D maybe TRBD2 (6 bases). CDR3 length: 14 residues. V was cut by 1 base and J by 5 bases, with 12 bases left in between. In germline, CDR1 is LGHNA, CDR2 YNFKEQ. CDR3 sequence (DNA): TGTGCCAGCAGCCAAGTGACGGGAGCCAACGAGCAGTACTTC. Its translation: CASSQVTGANEQYF.

The J gene is TRBJ1-4, the V gene TRBV18; D gene ambiguous. V was cut by 3 bases and J by 3 bases, with 11 bases left in between. CDR3 size: 15 residues. The germline V gene has CDR1 KGHSH and CDR2 LQKENI. In nucleotides, the CDR3 is TGTGCCAGCTCACCGGAGAACCGGGCTAATGAAAAACTGTTTTTT. Its protein product is CASSPENRANEKLFF.

In DNA form, the CDR3 reads TGCGCCAGCAGCCAAGATCCCACAGGGGGCCTCAATGAGCAGTTCTTC. Its protein product is CASSQDPTGGLNEQFF. The chain combines TRBV4-1 with TRBJ2-1, with 9 bases identical to TRBD1. V dropped 0 bases and J dropped 6; count of bases not matched to a gene: 6. The CDR3 loop spans 16 amino acids. Germline V gene lookup returns CDR1 MGHRA and CDR2 YSYEKL.

This chain links TRBV5-6 with TRBJ1-4, with a weak D call TRBD1 (6 bases). Germline V gene data show CDR1 as SGHDT and CDR2 as YYEEEE. V lost 3 bases, J lost 2 bases, and 17 bases lay in between. CDR3 length equals 17 residues. The chain's CDR3 is CASSSTQRGTTNEKLFF. CDR3 DNA: TGTGCCAGCAGCTCAACCCAAAGGGGGACGACTAATGAAAAACTGTTTTTT.

The chain employs TRBV5-1 and TRBJ1-1, with a tentative D call TRBD1 (5 bases). Germline assignment: CDR1 SGHRS and CDR2 YFSETQ. With 0 bases removed from V and 1 base from J, the gap between germline ends came to 7 bases. The CDR3 consists of 14 residues. The CDR3 spells CASSLVGENTEAFF. As DNA, the CDR3 is TGCGCCAGCAGCTTGGTAGGGGAGAACACTGAAGCTTTCTTT.